The 10 T cell receptor beta chains below come from one sample, sequenced in a study of shared clonotypes between healthy human individuals. The table came from immunoSEQ multiplex PCR; TCRdb's copy has only in-frame clones and leaves some out. The table includes just over 2,000,000 clones, approximately 95% detected once. Naive CD8 cells were CD45RO-negative, positively selected for CCR7, excluding terminally differentiated effector memory CD45RA+ cells. Sample: naive CD8+ T cells sorted from blood. The receptors stem from a man in his late teens or twenties in good health.

The genes are TRBV12-5 and TRBJ2-2, with TRBD2 as a possible D gene (5 bases). Germline lookup yields CDR1 LGHNT and CDR2 FRNRAP. The V gene lost 0 bases and the J gene lost 6 bases, with 14 bases spanning the gap. CDR3 length equals 16 residues. CDR3 DNA sequence: TGTGCTAGTGGTTTGGTCGAGTCCGGGGTCCCCGGGGAGCTGTTTTTT. It is translated as CASGLVESGVPGELFF.

Remarks on this clone: Within the sample, other DNA sequences also encode this same CDR3. The V and J genes are TRBV6-5 and TRBJ2-1; 10 bases are a match to TRBD2. CDR1 and CDR2 (germline): MNHEY, SVGAGI. V was clipped by 5 bases and J by 6 bases; unmatched bases: 1. This CDR3 region has 13 residues. The CDR3 bases are TGTGCCAGCAGTAGCGGGGGGGGCAATGAGCAGTTCTTC. The encoded protein is CASSSGGGNEQFF.

This chain joins TRBV28 and TRBJ1-4, with D unclear. The V end was cut by 5 bases, the J end by 6 bases, with 13 bases between. This CDR3 is built from 14 residues. CDR1 MDHEN and CDR2 SYDVKM come from the germline V gene. The CDR3 coding sequence is TGTGCCAGCAGTCGCGGCTATATAGATGAAAAACTGTTTTTT. It codes for CASSRGYIDEKLFF.

As concerns this clone: This sample includes further DNA sequences coding for the same CDR3. The chain is built from TRBV5-6 and TRBJ2-7, with D possibly TRBD2 on 6 matching bases. The CDR3 is 12 amino acids. The V gene's germline CDR1 is SGHDT and CDR2 YYEEEE. V was trimmed by 2 bases and J by 6 bases, leaving 9 bases between them. The CDR3 sequence: CASSFPGGEQYF. The CDR3 bases are TGTGCCAGCAGCTTCCCCGGGGGCGAGCAGTACTTC.

The chain is built from TRBV11-2 and TRBJ2-3; D is undetermined. Germline V gene sequence: CDR1 SGHAT, CDR2 FQNNGV. The V end lost 4 bases, the J end lost 4 bases, and 15 bases lay between the germline ends. The CDR3 extends over 15 amino acids. Here the CDR3 DNA reads TGTGCCAGCAGCTCCCTTTTAGCCCAGGCAGATACGCAGTATTTT. It specifies CASSSLLAQADTQYF.

The chain joins TRBV29-1 to TRBJ1-2; D uncertain. Trimming took off 3 bases at V and 0 bases at J, with 8 bases between the two ends. The CDR3 totals 13 residues. Germline V gene data show CDR1 as SQVTM and CDR2 as ANQGSEA. The CDR3 nucleotides are TGCAGCGTTGAGAATGGTGCTAACTATGGCTACACCTTC. It specifies CSVENGANYGYTF.

This rearrangement joins TRBV21-1 to TRBJ2-7; the D call TRBD2 from the table was never checked on the DNA. TRBV21-1 is classified as a pseudogene. The CDR3 contains 15 residues. The CDR3 DNA reads TGTGCCAGCAGCAAATGTGGTGAACTCTCCTACGAGCAGTACTTC. This codes for CASSKCGELSYEQYF.

This clone occurred once. The chain carries TRBV5-6 and TRBJ2-3; 12 nucleotides agree with TRBD2. Germline V gene sequence: CDR1 SGHDT, CDR2 YYEEEE. This CDR3 is 16 amino acids long. The junction had 10 bases not matched to a gene; V was cut back by 8 bases and J by 3 bases. This CDR3 is CASLELTSGGTDTQYF. CDR3 nucleotide sequence: TGTGCCAGTCTAGAACTGACTAGCGGGGGAACAGATACGCAGTATTTT.

The chain recombines TRBV2 with TRBJ1-1; 7 positions match TRBD1. The CDR3 is 16 amino acids. Unmatched junction bases numbered 6, after V lost 2 bases and J lost 0 bases. Germline V gene data show CDR1 as SNHLY and CDR2 as FYNNEI. CDR3 coding DNA: TGTGCCAGCAGTGAAACCCGGACAGGATTGAACACTGAAGCTTTCTTT. Its protein is CASSETRTGLNTEAFF.

The CDR3 nucleotides are TGCAGCGTTGACTCGAGCACGGACACTGAAGCTTTCTTT. Protein sequence: CSVDSSTDTEAFF. This chain connects TRBV29-1 to TRBJ1-1; D is undetermined. V shed 3 bases and J shed 3 bases, with 11 bases lying between them. CDR1 and CDR2 (germline): SQVTM, ANQGSEA. The CDR3 covers 13 residues.